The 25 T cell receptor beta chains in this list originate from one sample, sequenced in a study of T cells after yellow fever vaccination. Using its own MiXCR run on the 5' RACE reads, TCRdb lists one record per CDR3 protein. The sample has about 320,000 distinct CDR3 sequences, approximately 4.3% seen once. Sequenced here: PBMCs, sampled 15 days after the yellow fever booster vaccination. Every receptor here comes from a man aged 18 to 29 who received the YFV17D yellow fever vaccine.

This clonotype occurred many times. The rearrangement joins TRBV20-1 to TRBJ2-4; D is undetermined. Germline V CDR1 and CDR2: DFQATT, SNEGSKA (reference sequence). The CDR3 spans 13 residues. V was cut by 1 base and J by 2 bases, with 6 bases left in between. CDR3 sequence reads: CSARAPTKNIQYF. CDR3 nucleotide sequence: TGCAGTGCTAGAGCCCCGACCAAAAACATTCAGTACTTC.

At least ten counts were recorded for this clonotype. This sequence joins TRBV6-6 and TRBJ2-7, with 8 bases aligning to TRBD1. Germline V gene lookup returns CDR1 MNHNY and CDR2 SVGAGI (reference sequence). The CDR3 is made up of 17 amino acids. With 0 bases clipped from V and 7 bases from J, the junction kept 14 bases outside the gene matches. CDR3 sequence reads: CASSYSYGTGPFGEQYF. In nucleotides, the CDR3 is TGTGCCAGCAGTTACTCGTATGGGACAGGCCCTTTTGGGGAGCAGTACTTC.

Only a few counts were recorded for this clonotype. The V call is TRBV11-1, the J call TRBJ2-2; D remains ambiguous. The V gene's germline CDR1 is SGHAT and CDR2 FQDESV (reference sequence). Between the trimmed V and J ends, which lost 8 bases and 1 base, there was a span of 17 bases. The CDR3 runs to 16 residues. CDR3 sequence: CASAKRQAENTGELFF. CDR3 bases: TGTGCCAGCGCAAAACGCCAGGCGGAGAACACCGGGGAGCTGTTTTTT.

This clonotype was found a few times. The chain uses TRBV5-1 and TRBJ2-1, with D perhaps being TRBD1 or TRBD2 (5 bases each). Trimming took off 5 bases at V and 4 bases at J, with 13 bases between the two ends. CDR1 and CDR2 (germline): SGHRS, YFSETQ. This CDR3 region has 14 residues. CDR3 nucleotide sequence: TGCGCCAGCAGGGCCGGGACGGGGTACAATGAGCAGTTCTTC. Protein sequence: CASRAGTGYNEQFF.

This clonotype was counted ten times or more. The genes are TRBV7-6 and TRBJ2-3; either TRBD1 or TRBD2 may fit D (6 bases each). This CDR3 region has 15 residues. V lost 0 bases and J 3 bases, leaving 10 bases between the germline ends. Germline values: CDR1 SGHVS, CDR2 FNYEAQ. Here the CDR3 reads CASSLAPGATDTQYF. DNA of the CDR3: TGTGCCAGCAGCTTAGCGCCGGGGGCAACAGATACGCAGTATTTT.

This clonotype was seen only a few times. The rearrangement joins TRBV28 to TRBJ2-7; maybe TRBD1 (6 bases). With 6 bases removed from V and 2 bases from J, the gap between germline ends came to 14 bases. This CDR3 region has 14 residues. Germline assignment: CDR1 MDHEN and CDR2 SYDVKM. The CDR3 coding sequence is TGTGCCAGCAGCAGACGCAGGGGAGCCTACGAGCAGTACGTC. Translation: CASSRRRGAYEQYV.

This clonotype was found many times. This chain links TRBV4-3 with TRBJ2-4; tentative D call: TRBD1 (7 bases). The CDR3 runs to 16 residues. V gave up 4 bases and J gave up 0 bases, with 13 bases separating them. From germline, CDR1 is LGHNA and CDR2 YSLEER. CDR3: CASSPHRGLAKNIQYF. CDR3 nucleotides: TGCGCCAGCAGCCCTCACAGGGGACTAGCCAAAAACATTCAGTACTTC.

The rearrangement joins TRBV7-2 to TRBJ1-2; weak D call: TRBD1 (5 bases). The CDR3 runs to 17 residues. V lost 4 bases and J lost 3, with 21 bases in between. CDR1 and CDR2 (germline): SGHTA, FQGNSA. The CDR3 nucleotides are TGTGCCAGCAGCTCCCTTCCCTGGGGCCGTGGGTACTATGGCTACACCTTC. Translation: CASSSLPWGRGYYGYTF. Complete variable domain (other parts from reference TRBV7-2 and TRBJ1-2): GAGVSQSPSNKVTEKGKDVELRCDPISGHTALYWYRQSLGQGLEFLIYFQGNSAPDKSGLPSDRFSAERTGGSVSTLTIQRTQQEDSAVYLCASSSLPWGRGYYGYTFGSGTRLTVV.

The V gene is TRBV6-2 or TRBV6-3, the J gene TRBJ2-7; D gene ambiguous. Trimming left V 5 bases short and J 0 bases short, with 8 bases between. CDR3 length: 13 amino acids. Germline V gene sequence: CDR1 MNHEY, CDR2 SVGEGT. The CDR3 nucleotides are TGTGCCAGCAGTGGGCAGAACTCCTACGAGCAGTACTTC. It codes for CASSGQNSYEQYF.

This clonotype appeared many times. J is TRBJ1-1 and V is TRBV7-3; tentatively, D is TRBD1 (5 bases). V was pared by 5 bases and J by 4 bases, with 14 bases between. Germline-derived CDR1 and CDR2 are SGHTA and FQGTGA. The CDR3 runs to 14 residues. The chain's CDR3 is CASSPTVDSTEAFF. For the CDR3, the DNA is TGTGCCAGCAGCCCAACCGTCGACAGCACTGAAGCTTTCTTT.

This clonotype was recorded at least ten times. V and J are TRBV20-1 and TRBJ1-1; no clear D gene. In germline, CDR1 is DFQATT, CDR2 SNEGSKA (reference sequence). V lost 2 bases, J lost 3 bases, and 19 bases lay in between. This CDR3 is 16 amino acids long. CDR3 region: CSARRERVYTDTEAFF. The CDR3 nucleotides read TGCAGTGCTAGACGGGAGAGGGTTTACACTGACACTGAAGCTTTCTTT.

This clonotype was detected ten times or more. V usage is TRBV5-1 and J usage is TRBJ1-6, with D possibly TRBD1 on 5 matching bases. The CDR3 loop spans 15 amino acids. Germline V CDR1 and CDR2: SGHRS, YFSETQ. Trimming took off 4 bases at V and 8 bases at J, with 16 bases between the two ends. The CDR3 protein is CASSIGTGGYSPLHF. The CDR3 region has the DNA TGCGCCAGCAGCATCGGGACCGGGGGTTATTCACCCCTCCACTTT.

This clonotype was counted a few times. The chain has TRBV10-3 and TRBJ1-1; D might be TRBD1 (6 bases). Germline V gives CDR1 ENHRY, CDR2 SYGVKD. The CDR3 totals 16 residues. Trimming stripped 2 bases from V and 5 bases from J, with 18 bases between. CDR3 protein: CAISENQQGPSTEAFF. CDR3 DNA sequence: TGTGCCATCAGTGAGAATCAACAGGGCCCTTCAACTGAAGCTTTCTTT.

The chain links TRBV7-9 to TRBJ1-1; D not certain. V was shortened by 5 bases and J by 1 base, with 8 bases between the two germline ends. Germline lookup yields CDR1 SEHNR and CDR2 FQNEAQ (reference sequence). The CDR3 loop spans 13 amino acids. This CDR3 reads CASSIQPNTEAFF. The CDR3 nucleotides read TGTGCCAGCAGCATACAACCGAACACTGAAGCTTTCTTT.

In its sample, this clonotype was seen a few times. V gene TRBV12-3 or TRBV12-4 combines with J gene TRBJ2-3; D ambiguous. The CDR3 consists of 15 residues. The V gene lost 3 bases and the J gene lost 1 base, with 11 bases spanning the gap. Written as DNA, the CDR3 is TGTGCCAGCAGTTTTAGGCCCGCCGGCACAGATACGCAGTATTTT. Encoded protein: CASSFRPAGTDTQYF.

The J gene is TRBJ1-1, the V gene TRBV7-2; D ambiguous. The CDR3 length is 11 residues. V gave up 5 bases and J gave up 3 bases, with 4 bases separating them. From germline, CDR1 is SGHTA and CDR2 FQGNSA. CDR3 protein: CASSPHTEAFF. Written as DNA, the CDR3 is TGTGCCAGCAGCCCACACACTGAAGCTTTCTTT.

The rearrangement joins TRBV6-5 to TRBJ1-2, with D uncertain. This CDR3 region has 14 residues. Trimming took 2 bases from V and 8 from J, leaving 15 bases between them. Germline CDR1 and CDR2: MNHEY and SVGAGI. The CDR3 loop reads CASSYDRARSGYTF. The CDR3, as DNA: TGTGCCAGCAGTTACGATAGGGCCAGATCCGGCTACACCTTC.

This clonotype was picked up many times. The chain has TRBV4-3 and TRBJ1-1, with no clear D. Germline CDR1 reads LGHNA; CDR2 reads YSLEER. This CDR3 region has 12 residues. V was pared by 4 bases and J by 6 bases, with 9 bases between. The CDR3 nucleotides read TGCGCCAGCAGCCCAGGAGGCTCTGAAGCTTTCTTT. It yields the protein CASSPGGSEAFF.

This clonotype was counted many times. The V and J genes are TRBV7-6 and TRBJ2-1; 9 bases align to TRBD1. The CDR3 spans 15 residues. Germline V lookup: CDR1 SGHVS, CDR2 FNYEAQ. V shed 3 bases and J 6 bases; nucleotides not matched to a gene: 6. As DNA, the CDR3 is TGTGCCAGCAGCTTCAGGACAGGGGTCTCCAATGAGCAGTTCTTC. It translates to CASSFRTGVSNEQFF. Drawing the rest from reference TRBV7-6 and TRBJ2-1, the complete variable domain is GAGVSQSPRYKVTKRGQDVALRCDPISGHVSLYWYRQALGQGPEFLTYFNYEAQQDKSGLPNDRFSAERPEGSISTLTIQRTEQRDSAMYRCASSFRTGVSNEQFFGPGTRLTVL.

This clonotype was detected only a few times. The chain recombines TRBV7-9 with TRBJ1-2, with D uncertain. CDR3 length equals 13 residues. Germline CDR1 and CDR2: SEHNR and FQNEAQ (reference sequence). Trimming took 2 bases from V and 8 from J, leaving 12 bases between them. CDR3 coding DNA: TGTGCCAGCAGCTTATCGTACGGGTACGGCTACACCTTC. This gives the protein CASSLSYGYGYTF. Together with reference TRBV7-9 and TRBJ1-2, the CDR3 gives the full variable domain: DTGVSQNPRHKITKRGQNVTFRCDPISEHNRLYWYRQTLGQGPEFLTYFQNEAQLEKSRLLSDRFSAERPKGSFSTLEIQRTEQGDSAMYLCASSLSYGYGYTFGSGTRLTVV.

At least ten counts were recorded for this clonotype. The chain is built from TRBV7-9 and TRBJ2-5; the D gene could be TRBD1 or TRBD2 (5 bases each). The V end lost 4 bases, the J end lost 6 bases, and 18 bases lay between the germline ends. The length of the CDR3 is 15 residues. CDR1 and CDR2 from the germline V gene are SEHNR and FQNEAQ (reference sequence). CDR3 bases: TGTGCCAGCAGCTCCACCGGGACCCCAGCGAAGACCCAGTACTTC. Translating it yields CASSSTGTPAKTQYF.

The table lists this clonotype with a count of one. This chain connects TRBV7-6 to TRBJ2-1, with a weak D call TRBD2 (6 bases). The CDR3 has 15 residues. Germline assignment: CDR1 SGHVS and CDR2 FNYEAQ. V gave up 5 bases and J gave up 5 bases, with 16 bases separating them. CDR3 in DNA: TGTGCCAGCAGCCCCTTGGGACTGCGACACAATGAGCAGTTCTTC. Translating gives CASSPLGLRHNEQFF. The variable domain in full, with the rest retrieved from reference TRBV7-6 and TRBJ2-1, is GAGVSQSPRYKVTKRGQDVALRCDPISGHVSLYWYRQALGQGPEFLTYFNYEAQQDKSGLPNDRFSAERPEGSISTLTIQRTEQRDSAMYRCASSPLGLRHNEQFFGPGTRLTVL.

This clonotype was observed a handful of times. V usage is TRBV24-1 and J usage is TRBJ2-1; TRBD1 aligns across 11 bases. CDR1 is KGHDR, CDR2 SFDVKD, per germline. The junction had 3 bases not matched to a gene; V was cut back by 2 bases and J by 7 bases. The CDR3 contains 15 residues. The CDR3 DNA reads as TGTGCCACCAGTGATTCGGGGACAGGGGGTAATGAGCAGTTCTTC. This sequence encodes CATSDSGTGGNEQFF.

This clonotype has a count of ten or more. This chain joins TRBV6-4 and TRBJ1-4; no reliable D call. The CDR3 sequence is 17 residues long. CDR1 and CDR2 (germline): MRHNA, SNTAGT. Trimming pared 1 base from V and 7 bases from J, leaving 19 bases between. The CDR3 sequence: CASSDYGELTNGEKLFF. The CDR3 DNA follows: TGTGCCAGCAGTGACTACGGAGAGTTAACTAATGGTGAAAAACTGTTTTTT.

For the CDR3, the DNA is TGTGCCACCAGTGAGAACAGATTTAATTCACCCCTCCACTTT. Protein sequence: CATSENRFNSPLHF. The chain links TRBV24-1 to TRBJ1-6; D uncertain. Trimming took off 4 bases at V and 6 bases at J, with 9 bases between the two ends. Germline CDR1 KGHDR, CDR2 SFDVKD. This CDR3 contains 14 residues.